Listed below are T cell receptor beta chains from one sample, sequenced in a study of cytomegalovirus exposure and HLA in healthy donors. TCRdb keeps only in-frame clones here, not all; method: immunoSEQ multiplex PCR. Of fewer than 90,000 clones in the sample, more than 70% were seen once. Material for sequencing was PBMCs. These receptors were taken from a man aged 25-40 years in good health and CMV-seronegative. The CDR3 runs from the conserved cysteine through the conserved F or W. The D gene is left open where the match is weak. Clone size is given for some rows only: seen once, a few or many times, or a class if the clone is expanded.

V gene: TRBV28
D gene: TRBD1
J gene: TRBJ1-5
clone size: -
CDR3 protein: CASFSRRGRDQPQHF
CDR3 DNA: TGTGCCAGCTTTTCCCGAAGGGGGCGCGATCAGCCCCAGCATTTT

V gene: TRBV1
D gene: -
J gene: TRBJ2-7
clone size: few
CDR3 protein: CTSSQLAGIYEQYF
CDR3 DNA: TGCACCAGCAGCCAACTAGCGGGAATCTACGAGCAGTACTTC

V gene: TRBV13
D gene: TRBD2
J gene: TRBJ2-3
clone size: -
CDR3 protein: CASSAHSGRARDTQYF
CDR3 DNA: TGTGCCAGCAGCGCCCATAGCGGGAGGGCCCGGGATACGCAGTATTTT

V gene: TRBV5-1
D gene: -
J gene: TRBJ2-7
clone size: -
CDR3 protein: CASSNGARSTYEQYF
CDR3 DNA: TGCGCCAGCAGCAATGGGGCCAGGTCAACCTACGAGCAGTACTTC

V gene: TRBV29-1
D gene: -
J gene: TRBJ1-2
clone size: -
CDR3 protein: CSVGARQGAHGYTF
CDR3 DNA: TGCAGCGTTGGCGCTAGACAAGGGGCTCATGGCTACACCTTC

V gene: TRBV29-1
D gene: TRBD1
J gene: TRBJ2-7
clone size: once
CDR3 protein: CSVTGTGGLYEQYF
CDR3 DNA: TGCAGCGTGACCGGGACAGGGGGCCTCTACGAGCAGTACTTC

V gene: TRBV28
D gene: -
J gene: TRBJ2-3
clone size: -
CDR3 protein: CASSLVPFTDTQYF
CDR3 DNA: TGTGCCAGCAGTTTAGTCCCCTTTACAGATACGCAGTATTTT

V gene: TRBV2
D gene: -
J gene: TRBJ2-7
clone size: once
CDR3 protein: CASSTDRKQYF
CDR3 DNA: TGTGCCAGCAGTACGGACAGAAAGCAGTACTTC

V gene: TRBV4-2
D gene: -
J gene: TRBJ1-2
clone size: -
CDR3 protein: CASTQAGVRAGGYTF
CDR3 DNA: TGTGCCAGCACCCAAGCAGGGGTAAGGGCCGGTGGCTACACCTTC

V gene: TRBV29-1
D gene: TRBD2
J gene: TRBJ2-5
clone size: -
CDR3 protein: CSLYPLRGDAVETQYF
CDR3 DNA: TGCAGCTTATACCCTTTACGGGGGGACGCCGTGGAGACCCAGTACTTC

V gene: TRBV27
D gene: TRBD2
J gene: TRBJ2-5
clone size: once
CDR3 protein: CASKSHSGLAGGQVGNYETQYF
CDR3 DNA: TGTGCCAGCAAGTCCCATTCGGGACTAGCGGGAGGGCAGGTGGGAAACTACGAGACCCAGTACTTC

V gene: TRBV5-6
D gene: TRBD2
J gene: TRBJ2-7
clone size: once
CDR3 protein: CASSLGTSEPYEQYF
CDR3 DNA: TGTGCCAGCAGCTTAGGGACTAGCGAACCCTACGAGCAGTACTTC

V gene: TRBV6-4
D gene: -
J gene: TRBJ1-4
clone size: -
CDR3 protein: CASSDSITGHTNEKLFF
CDR3 DNA: TGTGCCAGCAGTGACTCGATAACTGGGCATACTAATGAAAAACTGTTTTTT

V gene: TRBV9
D gene: TRBD1
J gene: TRBJ2-1
clone size: -
CDR3 protein: CASSVAGDRAFDEQFF
CDR3 DNA: TGTGCCAGCAGCGTAGCAGGGGACAGGGCGTTCGATGAGCAGTTCTTC

V gene: TRBV30
D gene: -
J gene: TRBJ1-4
clone size: -
CDR3 protein: CAWSVGGGDEKLFF
CDR3 DNA: TGTGCCTGGAGTGTTGGGGGGGGCGATGAAAAACTGTTTTTT

V gene: TRBV27
D gene: TRBD1
J gene: TRBJ2-1
clone size: -
CDR3 protein: CASQAPRQGAYNEQFF
CDR3 DNA: TGTGCCAGCCAAGCCCCCCGACAGGGGGCCTACAATGAGCAGTTCTTC

V gene: TRBV18
D gene: -
J gene: TRBJ2-3
clone size: -
CDR3 protein: CASSELQGLPDTQYF
CDR3 DNA: TGTGCCAGCTCCGAATTACAGGGTCTTCCAGATACGCAGTATTTT

V gene: TRBV6-5
D gene: TRBD1
J gene: TRBJ1-4
clone size: few
CDR3 protein: CASSDRGTEKLFF
CDR3 DNA: TGTGCCAGCTCCGACAGGGGGACTGAAAAACTGTTTTTT

V gene: TRBV6-5
D gene: TRBD1
J gene: TRBJ2-5
clone size: -
CDR3 protein: CASSSPMTGKETQYF
CDR3 DNA: TGTGCCAGCAGTTCCCCCATGACAGGGAAGGAGACCCAGTACTTC

V gene: TRBV18
D gene: -
J gene: TRBJ1-1
clone size: -
CDR3 protein: CASSPYRDEAFF
CDR3 DNA: TGTGCCAGCTCACCGTACAGAGATGAAGCTTTCTTT

V gene: TRBV6-5
D gene: TRBD1
J gene: TRBJ1-3
clone size: -
CDR3 protein: CATKDREKGNTIYF
CDR3 DNA: TGTGCCACCAAAGACAGGGAAAAAGGAAACACCATATATTTT

V gene: TRBV27
D gene: -
J gene: TRBJ1-6
clone size: -
CDR3 protein: CASSLWGGGERSPLHF
CDR3 DNA: TGTGCCAGCAGTTTATGGGGTGGGGGGGAACGCTCACCCCTCCACTTT